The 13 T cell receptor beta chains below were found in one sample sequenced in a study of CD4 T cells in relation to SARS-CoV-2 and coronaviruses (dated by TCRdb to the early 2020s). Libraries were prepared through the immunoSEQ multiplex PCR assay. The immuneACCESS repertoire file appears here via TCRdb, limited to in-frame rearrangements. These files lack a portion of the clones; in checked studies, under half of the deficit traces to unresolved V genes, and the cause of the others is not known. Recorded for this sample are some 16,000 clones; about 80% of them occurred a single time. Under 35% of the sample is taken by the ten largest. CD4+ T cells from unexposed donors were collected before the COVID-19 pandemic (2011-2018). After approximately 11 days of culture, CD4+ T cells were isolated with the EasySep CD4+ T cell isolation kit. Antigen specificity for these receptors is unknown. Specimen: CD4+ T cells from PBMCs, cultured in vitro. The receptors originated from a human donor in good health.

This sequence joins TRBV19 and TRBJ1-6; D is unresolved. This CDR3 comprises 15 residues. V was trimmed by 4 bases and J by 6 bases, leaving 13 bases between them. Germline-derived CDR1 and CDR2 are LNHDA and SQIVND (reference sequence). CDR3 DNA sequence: TGTGCCAGTAGTAACCGGGGTTTTGGTAATTCACCCCTCCACTTT. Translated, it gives CASSNRGFGNSPLHF.

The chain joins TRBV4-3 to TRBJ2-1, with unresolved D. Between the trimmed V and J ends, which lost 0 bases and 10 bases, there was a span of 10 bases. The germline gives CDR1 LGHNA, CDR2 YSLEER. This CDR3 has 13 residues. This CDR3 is CASSQDFNSEQFF. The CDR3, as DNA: TGCGCCAGCAGCCAAGACTTCAACTCGGAGCAGTTCTTC.

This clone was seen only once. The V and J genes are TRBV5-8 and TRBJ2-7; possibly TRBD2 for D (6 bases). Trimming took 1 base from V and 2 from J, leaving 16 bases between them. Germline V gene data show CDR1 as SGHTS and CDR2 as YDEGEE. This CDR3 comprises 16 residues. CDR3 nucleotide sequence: TGTGCCAGCAGCTTGCCCAGACTAGTAGGGGCCTACGAGCAGTACTTC. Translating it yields CASSLPRLVGAYEQYF.

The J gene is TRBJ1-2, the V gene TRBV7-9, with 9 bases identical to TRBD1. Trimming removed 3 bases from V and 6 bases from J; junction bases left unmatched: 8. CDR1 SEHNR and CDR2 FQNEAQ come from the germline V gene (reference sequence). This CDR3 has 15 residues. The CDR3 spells CASSLGSTGGHGYTF. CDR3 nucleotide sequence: TGTGCCAGCAGCTTGGGGTCTACAGGGGGCCATGGCTACACCTTC.

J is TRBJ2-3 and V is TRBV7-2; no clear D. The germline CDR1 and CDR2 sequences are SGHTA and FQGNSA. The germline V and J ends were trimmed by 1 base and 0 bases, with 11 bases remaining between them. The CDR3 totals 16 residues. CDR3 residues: CASSLGLRTSTDTQYF. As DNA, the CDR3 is TGTGCCAGCAGCTTAGGATTGCGGACCAGCACAGATACGCAGTATTTT.

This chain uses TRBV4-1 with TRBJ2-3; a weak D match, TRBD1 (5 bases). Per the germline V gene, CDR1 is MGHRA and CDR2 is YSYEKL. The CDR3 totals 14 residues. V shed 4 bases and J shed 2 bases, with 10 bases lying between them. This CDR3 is CASSLPGNTDTQYF. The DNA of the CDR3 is TGCGCCAGCAGCCTACCAGGGAACACAGATACGCAGTATTTT.

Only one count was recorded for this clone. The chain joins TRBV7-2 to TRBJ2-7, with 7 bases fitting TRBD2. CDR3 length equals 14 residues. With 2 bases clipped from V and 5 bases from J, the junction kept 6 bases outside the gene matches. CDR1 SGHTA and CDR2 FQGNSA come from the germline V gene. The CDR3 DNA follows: TGTGCCAGCAGCTTACCGGGAGGCAGCCACGAGCAGTACTTC. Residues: CASSLPGGSHEQYF.

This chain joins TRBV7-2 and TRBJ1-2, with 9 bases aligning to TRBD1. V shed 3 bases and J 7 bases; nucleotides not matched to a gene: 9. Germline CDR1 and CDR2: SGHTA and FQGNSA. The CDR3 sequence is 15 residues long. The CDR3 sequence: CASSFGQGSTSGYTF. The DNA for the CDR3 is TGTGCCAGCAGCTTTGGACAGGGGAGTACATCTGGCTACACCTTC.

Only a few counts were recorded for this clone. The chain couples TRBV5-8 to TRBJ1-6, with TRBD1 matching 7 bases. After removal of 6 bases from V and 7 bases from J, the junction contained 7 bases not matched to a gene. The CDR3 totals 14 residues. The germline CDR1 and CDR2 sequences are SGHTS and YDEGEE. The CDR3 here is CASTRDSPNSPLHF. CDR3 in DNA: TGTGCCAGCACCCGGGACAGTCCAAATTCACCCCTCCACTTT.

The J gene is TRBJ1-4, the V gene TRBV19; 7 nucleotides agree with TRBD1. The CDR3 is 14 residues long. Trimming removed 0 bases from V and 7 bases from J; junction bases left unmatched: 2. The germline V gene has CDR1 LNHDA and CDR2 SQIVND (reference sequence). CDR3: CASSIEGGREKLFF. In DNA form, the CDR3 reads TGTGCCAGTAGTATAGAAGGGGGCCGTGAAAAACTGTTTTTT.

In DNA form, the CDR3 reads TGTGCCAGTAGTGTTGGGCCTGTGTCCTACGAGCAGTACTTC. Translation gives CASSVGPVSYEQYF. The gene calls are TRBV19 and TRBJ2-7; D not resolved. This CDR3 spans 14 amino acids. Germline V gene data show CDR1 as LNHDA and CDR2 as SQIVND (reference sequence). V was trimmed by 5 bases and J by 1 base, leaving 12 bases between them.

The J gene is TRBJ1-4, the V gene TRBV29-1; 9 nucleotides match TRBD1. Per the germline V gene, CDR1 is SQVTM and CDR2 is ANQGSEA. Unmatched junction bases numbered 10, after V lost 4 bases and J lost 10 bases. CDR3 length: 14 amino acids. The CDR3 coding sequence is TGCAGCGTTGCCTCGGGACAGGGCCATGGAAAACTGTTTTTT. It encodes CSVASGQGHGKLFF.

The CDR3 loop is CASSIPGHNYGYTF. The CDR3 nucleotides are TGTGCCAGTAGTATCCCGGGACACAACTATGGCTACACCTTC. The chain links TRBV19 to TRBJ1-2, with TRBD1 as a possible D gene (6 bases). The ends were cut back, 3 bases at V and 2 bases at J, with 10 bases in the middle. The CDR3 length is 14 residues. CDR1 and CDR2 from the germline V gene are LNHDA and SQIVND (reference sequence).